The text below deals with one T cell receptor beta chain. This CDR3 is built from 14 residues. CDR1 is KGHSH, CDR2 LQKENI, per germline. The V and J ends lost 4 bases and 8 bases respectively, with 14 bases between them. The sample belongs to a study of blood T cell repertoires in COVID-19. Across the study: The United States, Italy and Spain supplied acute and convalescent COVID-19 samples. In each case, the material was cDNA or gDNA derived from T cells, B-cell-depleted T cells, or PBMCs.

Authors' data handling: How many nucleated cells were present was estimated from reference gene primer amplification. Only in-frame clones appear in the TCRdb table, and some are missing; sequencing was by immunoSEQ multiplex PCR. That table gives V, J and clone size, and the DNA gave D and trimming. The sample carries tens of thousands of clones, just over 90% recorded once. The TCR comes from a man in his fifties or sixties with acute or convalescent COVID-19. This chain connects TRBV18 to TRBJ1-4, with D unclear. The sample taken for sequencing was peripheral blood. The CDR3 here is CASSQQSGREKLFF. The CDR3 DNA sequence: TGTGCCAGCTCACAACAGAGCGGTCGGGAAAAACTGTTTTTT.